Sequencing of this TCR beta chain was carried out in a study of T cell responses to AZD1222 COVID-19 vaccine. The table came from immunoSEQ multiplex PCR; TCRdb's copy has only in-frame clones and leaves some out. The profile covers roughly 180,000 clones, with about nine tenths appearing a single time and about 2.8% taken by the ten largest. Deletions cut 3 bases from V and 1 base from J, with 12 bases between. The germline CDR1 and CDR2 sequences are KGHSH and LQKENI. The CDR3 covers 15 residues. Specimen: peripheral blood, collected on day 0 of AZD1222 vaccination. This chain links TRBV18 with TRBJ1-1; possibly TRBD1 for D (5 bases). This receptor was identified in an adult in good health. In DNA, the CDR3 is TGTGCCAGCTCACCTAAAAGGGGAGGGAACACTGAAGCTTTCTTT. Translation gives CASSPKRGGNTEAFF.